This T cell receptor beta chain is from a study of cytomegalovirus exposure and HLA in healthy donors. Study results and caveats: A later examination showed that TCR association rates differed by HLA locus, with DRB1 most and HLA-C fewest. Three CMV-associated chains were confirmed in vitro to be specific for CMV antigens. In an earlier analysis, about 87% or about 30%: the productive usage of most TCR beta V segments. Fewer N-insertions than the roughly 670-donor mean were reportedly shown by an Asian-associated ancestry cluster in a later analysis.

Amplification used 60 Vbeta primers and 13 Jbeta primers. This table comes from immunoSEQ multiplex PCR, and its TCRdb copy is limited to in-frame clones, with some not included. The top ten clones hold over 1% of a sample with under 150,000 clones, roughly 82% of them seen once. Unmatched junction bases numbered 8, after V lost 3 bases and J lost 7 bases. Germline CDR1 and CDR2: SGHDN and FVKESK. The CDR3 runs to 15 residues. As for this clone: Its antigen is unknown.

The receptor was isolated from a boy between 10 and 17 years old in good health and CMV-seronegative. V and J are TRBV14 and TRBJ2-2, with 7 bases that match TRBD1. The sequenced sample was PBMCs. CDR3 in amino acids: CASSHRGQPRGELFF. The CDR3 nucleotides read TGTGCCAGCAGCCACCGGGGACAGCCTCGCGGGGAGCTGTTTTTT.